This T cell receptor beta chain emerged from a study of beta chain features in type 1 diabetes. General study results and limits: With patients and controls alike, PCR might favor shorter templates to an equal degree.

This clone was observed a few times. Its antigen is unidentified. Since all of the isolated RNA was reverse transcribed, expressed TCRB transcripts were what got sequenced. Libraries were prepared by immunoSEQ multiplex PCR; TCRdb keeps only in-frame clonotypes and omits some of them. The table shows 300,000 to 350,000 clones, with under 8.5% occurring only once. This receptor was identified in a woman under 30 in good health. Sequenced sample: central memory CD4+ T cells from blood.

DNA for the CDR3: TGCGCCAGCAGCTTTCTAGGTTCGGCGACCTACGAGCAGTACTTC. Its protein is CASSFLGSATYEQYF. V gene TRBV5-1 combines with J gene TRBJ2-7, with D unclear. V shed 2 bases and J shed 2 bases, with 14 bases lying between them. The CDR3 is 15 amino acids. Per germline, CDR1 SGHRS and CDR2 YFSETQ.